A single sample gave rise to the 8 T cell receptor beta chains below, sequenced in a study of blood T cell repertoires in COVID-19. Profiled with immunoSEQ multiplex PCR; TCRdb holds only in-frame clones, not every one. Of fewer than 350,000 clones detected, about 86% appear once; the ten largest clones hold around 4.4%. Sequencing was done on a sample of PBMCs or T cells enriched from blood (not recorded which). Receptor source: a woman between 40 and 50 years old with acute COVID-19.

This sequence joins TRBV7-2 and TRBJ2-1; 14 bases map to TRBD2. V was clipped by 2 bases and J by 9 bases; unmatched bases: 9. Looked up from germline, CDR1 is SGHTA and CDR2 is FQGNSA. The CDR3 extends over 17 amino acids. In DNA, the CDR3 is TGTGCCAGCAGCTTACGACGAGGGACTAGCGGGAGCCTTGAGCAGTTCTTC. This encodes CASSLRRGTSGSLEQFF.

This clone was seen a few times. The J gene is TRBJ2-7, the V gene TRBV5-1, with D unresolved. Per germline, CDR1 SGHRS and CDR2 YFSETQ. The CDR3 extends over 15 amino acids. Trimming pared 0 bases from V and 2 bases from J, leaving 12 bases between. The DNA for the CDR3 is TGCGCCAGCAGCTTGGACAGCCTTGTTGCCTACGAGCAGTACTTC. Its protein product is CASSLDSLVAYEQYF. The whole variable domain, remainder taken from reference TRBV5-1 and TRBJ2-7, is KAGVTQTPRYLIKTRGQQVTLSCSPISGHRSVSWYQQTPGQGLQFLFEYFSETQRNKGNFPGRFSGRQFSNSRSEMNVSTLELGDSALYLCASSLDSLVAYEQYFGPGTRLTVT.

This chain connects TRBV5-1 to TRBJ2-7; unclear D gene. Germline assignment: CDR1 SGHRS and CDR2 YFSETQ. Trimming shortened V by 0 bases and J by 6 bases, and 10 bases separated the two germline ends. CDR3 size: 13 residues. The CDR3 DNA is TGCGCCAGCAGCTTGGCTACAGTAGGCGAGCAGTACTTC. Residues: CASSLATVGEQYF.

The rearrangement links TRBV11-2 to TRBJ2-5, with D perhaps matching TRBD1 (6 bases). CDR1 is SGHAT and CDR2 is FQNNGV in the germline V gene. V was pared by 5 bases and J by 2 bases, with 15 bases between. This CDR3 region has 15 residues. DNA of the CDR3: TGTGCCAGCAGCCGTCTCCTTGGACAGCAAGAGACCCAGTACTTC. Translating gives CASSRLLGQQETQYF.

This rearrangement joins TRBV28 to TRBJ2-7; 7 positions agree with TRBD2. V lost 6 bases and J lost 5; bases outside the gene matches: 13. CDR1 is MDHEN and CDR2 is SYDVKM in the germline V gene. CDR3 size: 15 residues. The CDR3, as DNA: TGTGCCAGCAGCGCCTCTGGGGGGGGTACCCACGAGCAGTACTTC. Its translation: CASSASGGGTHEQYF.

V and J are TRBV10-3 and TRBJ2-7, with 11 bases matching TRBD1. The V gene end was trimmed by 0 bases and the J gene end by 5 bases; junction bases not matched to a gene: 3. Germline-derived CDR1 and CDR2 are ENHRY and SYGVKD. This CDR3 contains 15 residues. The CDR3 region has the DNA TGTGCCATCAGTGAGTCGAGGGGACAGGGGGACGAGCAGTACTTC. Protein product: CAISESRGQGDEQYF.

The chain employs TRBV6-5 and TRBJ1-5; 8 bases are a match to TRBD1. V shed 6 bases and J 8 bases; nucleotides not matched to a gene: 12. Germline V CDR1 and CDR2: MNHEY, SVGAGI. The CDR3 covers 15 residues. CDR3 in amino acids: CASRPTGGGNKPQHF. CDR3 sequence (DNA): TGTGCCAGCAGGCCTACAGGGGGTGGGAATAAGCCCCAGCATTTT.

This clone was detected once. The chain has TRBV6-2 or TRBV6-3 and TRBJ2-2; no reliable D call. The V gene's germline CDR1 is MNHEY and CDR2 SVGEGT. Deletions cut 6 bases from V and 6 bases from J, with 8 bases between. This CDR3 is built from 12 residues. The CDR3 is CASSRSAGELFF. CDR3 sequence (DNA): TGTGCCAGCAGCCGGTCGGCCGGGGAGCTGTTTTTT.